This T cell receptor beta chain was recovered during a study of T cell responses to AZD1222 COVID-19 vaccine. The study's findings and limits: Most donors were white British and more were female, and clonal diversity was possibly underestimated.

Between the trimmed V and J ends, which lost 4 bases and 6 bases, there was a span of 11 bases. The germline gives CDR1 SGHNT, CDR2 YYREEE (reference sequence). The CDR3 has 12 amino acids. As for this clone: Its matching antigen is unknown.

TCRdb keeps only in-frame clones here, not all; method: immunoSEQ multiplex PCR. The sample lists about 120,000 clones; over 85% were seen once. Pooled in the analysis were second doses at about 4 or about 12 weeks. V and J are TRBV5-4 and TRBJ2-7; no clear D. This TCR came from an adult who received the AZD1222 COVID-19 vaccine. This specimen consisted of peripheral blood, obtained 28 days after the second AZD1222 dose. CDR3 sequence reads: CASSLRSVEQYF. The CDR3 nucleotides read TGTGCCAGCAGCCTCCGCAGCGTCGAGCAGTACTTC.